Shown below are 18 T cell receptor beta chains from a single sample sequenced in a study of control samples from healthy donors and cancer patients. The assay was immunoSEQ multiplex PCR, and TCRdb's table has in-frame clones only and misses some. The sample shows some 190,000 clones, about nine tenths of them seen only once. Sequences were obtained from blood. These receptors came from a man under 40 in good health.

J is TRBJ2-3 and V is TRBV24-1; the match to TRBD2 covers 11 bases. V was pared by 1 base and J by 4 bases, with 6 bases of the junction left unmatched. CDR3 size: 17 residues. Germline V lookup: CDR1 KGHDR, CDR2 SFDVKD. The CDR3 bases are TGTGCCACCAGTGATTTTGGCCTAGCGGGGGGCGCAGATACGCAGTATTTT. Amino acids: CATSDFGLAGGADTQYF.

The genes are TRBV9 and TRBJ2-6; 11 bases map to TRBD1. Germline CDR1 SGDLS, CDR2 YYNGEE. CDR3 length: 19 amino acids. The J segment lost 0 bases and the V segment lost 3 bases, leaving 8 bases of the junction unmatched. For the CDR3, the DNA is TGTGCCAGCAGCGCACTTATAGGGACAGGGGGCTCTGGGGCCAACGTCCTGACTTTC. Translating it yields CASSALIGTGGSGANVLTF.

V gene TRBV19 combines with J gene TRBJ1-5; 9 nucleotides agree with TRBD1. The germline gives CDR1 LNHDA, CDR2 SQIVND (reference sequence). J lost 0 bases, V lost 10 bases, and 10 bases had no gene match. This CDR3 is built from 16 residues. The CDR3 region is CATQDRGTYSNQPQHF. CDR3 in DNA: TGTGCCACCCAAGACAGGGGGACATATAGCAATCAGCCCCAGCATTTT. The full variable domain, completed using reference TRBV19 and TRBJ1-5, is DGGITQSPKYLFRKEGQNVTLSCEQNLNHDAMYWYRQDPGQGLRLIYYSQIVNDFQKGDIAEGYSVSREKKESFPLTVTSAQKNPTAFYLCATQDRGTYSNQPQHFGDGTRLSIL.

This chain joins TRBV19 and TRBJ1-5; perhaps TRBD1 as D (6 bases). Germline CDR1 and CDR2: LNHDA and SQIVND (reference sequence). Trimming pared 3 bases from V and 3 bases from J, leaving 9 bases between. The CDR3 is 14 residues long. In DNA, the CDR3 is TGTGCCAGTAGTATGCGGGACAACAATCAGCCCCAGCATTTT. This codes for CASSMRDNNQPQHF.

The genes are TRBV3-1 (or the pseudogene TRBV3-2) and TRBJ2-1; 9 positions agree with TRBD1. Per the germline V gene, CDR1 is LGHDT and CDR2 is YNNKEL (reference sequence). The V gene end was trimmed by 4 bases and the J gene end by 10 bases; junction bases not matched to a gene: 14. CDR3 size: 16 residues. The CDR3 nucleotides are TGTGCCAGCAGCCTGCCTGGGACAGGGTCCTCATGGGAGCAGTTCTTC. Encoded protein: CASSLPGTGSSWEQFF.

This chain links TRBV7-2 with TRBJ2-3, with D perhaps matching TRBD2 (6 bases). The germline V gene has CDR1 SGHTA and CDR2 FQGNSA. The CDR3 consists of 16 residues. V lost 4 bases, J lost 1 base, and 15 bases lay in between. CDR3 in amino acids: CASSYVLSGGTDTQYF. CDR3 DNA: TGTGCCAGCAGCTACGTGTTATCGGGGGGCACAGATACGCAGTATTTT.

This clone has only a few counts. The chain combines TRBV5-4 with TRBJ2-7, with 9 bases fitting TRBD1. CDR1 is SGHNT and CDR2 is YYREEE in the germline V gene (reference sequence). Trimming took 4 bases from V and 3 from J; bases not matched to a gene: 2. The CDR3 is 13 residues long. CDR3 nucleotides: TGTGCCAGCAGCCCGACAGGGGGCTACGAGCAGTACTTC. This codes for CASSPTGGYEQYF. Full variable domain (outside the CDR3, taken from reference TRBV5-4 and TRBJ2-7): ETGVTQSPTHLIKTRGQQVTLRCSSQSGHNTVSWYQQALGQGPQFIFQYYREEENGRGNFPPRFSGLQFPNYSSELNVNALELDDSALYLCASSPTGGYEQYFGPGTRLTVT.

The chain links TRBV7-9 to TRBJ2-2, with 10 nucleotides matching TRBD1. This CDR3 has 16 amino acids. The trim removed 5 bases at V and 6 bases at J, leaving 9 bases unmatched. Germline V gives CDR1 SEHNR, CDR2 FQNEAQ (reference sequence). This CDR3 is CASSGTGAVSPGELFF. In nucleotides, the CDR3 is TGTGCCAGCAGCGGGACAGGGGCGGTCTCGCCCGGGGAGCTGTTTTTT.

This chain connects TRBV29-1 to TRBJ1-5; D is undetermined. The CDR3 has 10 residues. CDR1 is SQVTM and CDR2 is ANQGSEA in the germline V gene. V lost 4 bases, J lost 7 bases, and 5 bases lay in between. The CDR3 sequence is CSVVGQPQHF. The CDR3, as DNA: TGCAGCGTTGTTGGACAGCCCCAGCATTTT.

In this sample, this clone turned up once. This chain uses TRBV27 with TRBJ2-4, with 10 bases fitting TRBD1. The germline V gene has CDR1 MNHEY and CDR2 SMNVEV (reference sequence). V lost 4 bases to trimming and J lost 7 bases; unmatched junction nucleotides: 7. The CDR3 loop spans 15 amino acids. The CDR3 reads CASSSPTGGGNIQYF. The CDR3 region has the DNA TGTGCCAGCAGTTCCCCGACAGGGGGCGGGAACATTCAGTACTTC.

This clone was found a few times. The V and J genes are TRBV2 and TRBJ1-6; D remains unclear. The ends were cut back, 3 bases at V and 5 bases at J, with 5 bases in the middle. CDR1 and CDR2 (germline): SNHLY, FYNNEI. The CDR3 sequence is 13 residues long. DNA for the CDR3: TGTGCCAGCAGTGACCCGAATAATTCACCCCTCCACTTT. Its translation is CASSDPNNSPLHF.

The genes are TRBV5-5 and TRBJ1-1; unclear D gene. Germline values: CDR1 SGHKS, CDR2 YYEKEE (reference sequence). The V gene lost 1 base and the J gene lost 1 base, with 11 bases spanning the gap. The CDR3 consists of 15 residues. The CDR3 region is CASSLSQVRNTEAFF. The CDR3 bases are TGTGCCAGCAGCTTGTCCCAGGTGAGGAACACTGAAGCTTTCTTT.

This chain links TRBV28 with TRBJ1-1, with 7 bases identical to TRBD1. After removal of 1 base from V and 6 bases from J, the junction contained 2 bases not matched to a gene. The CDR3 loop spans 13 amino acids. Germline CDR1 reads MDHEN; CDR2 reads SYDVKM. The CDR3 sequence is CASSLFDRAEAFF. In DNA, the CDR3 is TGTGCCAGCAGTTTATTCGACAGGGCTGAAGCTTTCTTT.

The chain employs TRBV6-1 and TRBJ1-5; perhaps TRBD1 as D (5 bases). Germline V lookup: CDR1 MNHNS, CDR2 SASEGT. Trimming pared 4 bases from V and 4 bases from J, leaving 17 bases between. The CDR3 consists of 16 residues. The DNA of the CDR3 is TGTGCCAGCAGTGGGGGCGTTTTGGTGGGGAATCAGCCCCAGCATTTT. Translated, it gives CASSGGVLVGNQPQHF.

The V and J genes are TRBV5-5 and TRBJ1-1; D not certain. Germline lookup yields CDR1 SGHKS and CDR2 YYEKEE (reference sequence). The ends were cut back, 0 bases at V and 0 bases at J, with 9 bases in the middle. The CDR3 has 15 amino acids. The CDR3: CASSLDQTMNTEAFF. CDR3 bases: TGTGCCAGCAGCTTGGACCAGACGATGAACACTGAAGCTTTCTTT.

The CDR3 loop is CAWGPLNEKLFF. The CDR3 nucleotides are TGTGCCTGGGGACCCCTTAATGAAAAACTGTTTTTT. The chain employs TRBV30 and TRBJ1-4, with D unclear. The CDR3 runs to 12 residues. The germline V gene encodes CDR1 GTSNPN and CDR2 SVGIG (reference sequence). The V end lost 5 bases, the J end lost 4 bases, and 8 bases lay between the germline ends.

The chain carries TRBV10-2 and TRBJ2-1; weak D call: TRBD2 (5 bases). V was trimmed by 3 bases and J by 15 bases, leaving 15 bases between them. Germline V CDR1 and CDR2: WSHSY, SAAADI. The CDR3 covers 12 residues. CDR3 sequence: CASSDPRGPVFF. CDR3 DNA: TGCGCCAGCAGTGACCCCCGGGGTCCAGTGTTCTTC.

CDR3 nucleotide sequence: TGTGCCAGCAGGAGGCGGGATACGCAGTATTTT. This gives the protein CASRRRDTQYF. The chain recombines TRBV25-1 with TRBJ2-3; D gene ambiguous. V shed 6 bases and J shed 6 bases, with 7 bases lying between them. Germline assignment: CDR1 MGHDK and CDR2 SYGVNS. CDR3 length: 11 residues. Complete variable domain (other parts from reference TRBV25-1 and TRBJ2-3): EADIYQTPRYLVIGTGKKITLECSQTMGHDKMYWYQQDPGMELHLIHYSYGVNSTEKGDLSSESTVSRIRTEHFPLTLESARPSHTSQYLCASRRRDTQYFGPGTRLTVL.